One sample yielded the 20 T cell receptor beta chains listed below, sequenced in a study of cytomegalovirus exposure and HLA in healthy donors. Vbeta (60) and Jbeta (13) primers were used in the PCR. Data came from immunoSEQ multiplex PCR; TCRdb stores just in-frame clones and leaves some out. This repertoire shows some 180,000 clones, about 85% found once; its top ten account for less than 1.5%. The sequencing input was PBMCs. Receptor source: a girl under 18 in good health and CMV-seropositive.

This clone came up a few times. V gene TRBV6-1 combines with J gene TRBJ2-6, with a tentative D call TRBD2 (6 bases). This CDR3 region has 14 residues. In germline, CDR1 is MNHNS, CDR2 SASEGT. Trimming cost V 11 bases and J 2 bases, with 13 bases left between them. The CDR3 loop reads CAGRRGAGANVLTF. CDR3 coding DNA: TGTGCCGGGAGGCGGGGTGCTGGGGCCAACGTCCTGACTTTC.

The chain carries TRBV5-1 and TRBJ1-2; 9 bases align to TRBD1. The V gene end was trimmed by 3 bases and the J gene end by 8 bases; junction bases not matched to a gene: 14. Germline V gene data show CDR1 as SGHRS and CDR2 as YFSETQ. The CDR3 consists of 16 residues. CDR3 DNA sequence: TGCGCCAGCAGCTACCGGGACAGGGCCGTTACCTCCGGCTACACCTTC. Its protein is CASSYRDRAVTSGYTF.

The sample holds a few counts of this clone. The chain combines TRBV2 with TRBJ1-4, with D unresolved. CDR1 is SNHLY, CDR2 FYNNEI, per germline. The V end was cut by 5 bases, the J end by 7 bases, with 11 bases between. The CDR3 has 13 amino acids. CDR3 sequence (DNA): TGTGCCAGCAGTCAACTGCGGGCTGAAAAACTGTTTTTT. This codes for CASSQLRAEKLFF.

The chain carries TRBV28 and TRBJ2-7; TRBD1 is a possible D gene (5 bases). Germline V gives CDR1 MDHEN, CDR2 SYDVKM. V gave up 6 bases and J gave up 2 bases, with 17 bases separating them. The CDR3 spans 15 residues. CDR3 sequence reads: CASSRSDSIAYEQYF. The CDR3 bases are TGTGCCAGCAGCCGGAGCGACAGCATTGCCTACGAGCAGTACTTC.

This chain connects TRBV5-6 to TRBJ1-2; tentative D call: TRBD1 (5 bases). The CDR3 covers 14 residues. From germline, CDR1 is SGHDT and CDR2 YYEEEE. V was trimmed by 7 bases and J by 7 bases, leaving 20 bases between them. The CDR3 nucleotides read TGTGCCAGCGCGTCTAGGGAGGGGCTGGGTGGCTACACCTTC. It translates to CASASREGLGGYTF. Full variable domain (missing parts from reference TRBV5-6 and TRBJ1-2): DAGVTQSPTHLIKTRGQQVTLRCSPKSGHDTVSWYQQALGQGPQFIFQYYEEEERQRGNFPDRFSGHQFPNYSSELNVNALLLGDSALYLCASASREGLGGYTFGSGTRLTVV.

This clone appeared a few times. The chain has TRBV4-3 and TRBJ2-1, with 10 positions matching TRBD2. The CDR3 is made up of 17 amino acids. Germline loops: CDR1 LGHNA, CDR2 YSLEER. Trimming at V came to 0 bases and at J to 7 bases, leaving 9 bases not matched to a gene. The CDR3 reads CASSQDPSGRDPNEQFF. The CDR3 DNA reads TGCGCCAGCAGCCAAGATCCCAGCGGGAGGGATCCAAATGAGCAGTTCTTC.

V and J are TRBV9 and TRBJ2-1; 7 bases are shared with TRBD2. This CDR3 spans 16 amino acids. Germline V gene lookup returns CDR1 SGDLS and CDR2 YYNGEE. Trimming removed 5 bases from V and 7 bases from J; junction bases left unmatched: 15. The CDR3 loop reads CASSLSSVTSQNEQFF. The CDR3 DNA reads TGTGCCAGCAGTCTGTCATCCGTGACTAGCCAGAATGAGCAGTTCTTC.

In its sample, this clone was seen a few times. J is TRBJ2-5 and V is TRBV5-4, with D tentatively TRBD2 (6 bases). The CDR3 has 15 amino acids. V lost 2 bases to trimming and J lost 1 base, with 12 bases between them. Germline values: CDR1 SGHNT, CDR2 YYREEE (reference sequence). The CDR3 DNA reads TGTGCCAGCAGCTTTGCAGCGGGCCTCCAAGAGACCCAGTACTTC. It is translated as CASSFAAGLQETQYF.

The chain joins TRBV12-5 to TRBJ2-2; D unclear. CDR1 and CDR2 (germline): LGHNT, FRNRAP. V was cut by 2 bases and J by 0 bases, with 4 bases left in between. The CDR3 is 14 residues long. CDR3 nucleotide sequence: TGTGCTAGTGGTTTGAGCGCGAACACCGGGGAGCTGTTTTTT. It specifies CASGLSANTGELFF.

V is TRBV7-9 and J is TRBJ2-7; 9 positions agree with TRBD2. V was pared by 5 bases and J by 1 base, with 9 bases of the junction left unmatched. CDR3 size: 16 residues. Germline lookup yields CDR1 SEHNR and CDR2 FQNEAQ (reference sequence). CDR3 loop: CASSPVGGRGSYEQYF. The CDR3 DNA is TGTGCCAGCAGCCCAGTGGGCGGGAGGGGATCCTACGAGCAGTACTTC.

The V call is TRBV6-5, the J call TRBJ2-1; maybe TRBD2 (6 bases). CDR1 and CDR2 from the germline V gene are MNHEY and SVGAGI. The CDR3 spans 14 residues. Deletions cut 1 base from V and 5 bases from J, with 9 bases between. The chain's CDR3 is CASSYWRDHNEQFF. DNA of the CDR3: TGTGCCAGCAGTTACTGGCGGGACCACAATGAGCAGTTCTTC.

The V gene is TRBV2, the J gene TRBJ1-1; a possible D gene is TRBD1 (6 bases). Germline-derived CDR1 and CDR2 are SNHLY and FYNNEI. Trimming removed 5 bases from V and 2 bases from J, with 12 bases in between. There are 14 residues in the CDR3. The CDR3 coding sequence is TGTGCCAGCAGTCCCCAGGGGTATAACACTGAAGCTTTCTTT. Protein: CASSPQGYNTEAFF.

V usage is TRBV4-1 and J usage is TRBJ1-1; D may be TRBD1 (6 bases). The CDR3 loop spans 13 amino acids. Between the trimmed V and J ends, which lost 1 base and 11 bases, there was a span of 14 bases. The germline V gene has CDR1 MGHRA and CDR2 YSYEKL. DNA for the CDR3: TGCGCCAGCAGCCAAGGCACAGGGAGTTCGGCTTTCTTT. This gives the protein CASSQGTGSSAFF.

This clone showed up just a few times. The chain uses TRBV29-1 and TRBJ2-7; D remains ambiguous. With 7 bases removed from V and 2 bases from J, the gap between germline ends came to 18 bases. This CDR3 has 14 amino acids. Looked up from germline, CDR1 is SQVTM and CDR2 is ANQGSEA. CDR3 loop: CSARGAGVTYEQYF. CDR3 in DNA: TGCAGCGCCCGCGGAGCCGGCGTTACCTACGAGCAGTACTTC.

The CDR3 loop is CASSIFGTGEETQYF. DNA of the CDR3: TGTGCCAGTAGTATTTTCGGGACAGGGGAAGAGACCCAGTACTTC. The J gene is TRBJ2-5, the V gene TRBV19, with TRBD1 matching 10 bases. The germline gives CDR1 LNHDA, CDR2 SQIVND (reference sequence). Unmatched junction bases numbered 4, after V lost 3 bases and J lost 3 bases. This CDR3 contains 15 residues.

This clone occurred once. The chain links TRBV27 to TRBJ2-1, with a tentative D call TRBD2 (6 bases). V was trimmed by 3 bases and J by 4 bases, leaving 10 bases between them. From germline, CDR1 is MNHEY and CDR2 SMNVEV (reference sequence). The length of the CDR3 is 14 residues. The CDR3 loop reads CASSFAEGYNEQFF. The CDR3 DNA follows: TGTGCCAGCAGTTTTGCGGAGGGGTACAATGAGCAGTTCTTC.

This rearrangement joins TRBV29-1 to TRBJ2-5, with TRBD2 matching over 14 bases. V lost 2 bases to trimming and J lost 5 bases; unmatched junction nucleotides: 16. This CDR3 region has 19 residues. Germline V gene data show CDR1 as SQVTM and CDR2 as ANQGSEA. CDR3 sequence reads: CSVEPWGLAGVSSMETQYF. CDR3 DNA: TGCAGCGTTGAACCCTGGGGACTAGCGGGAGTAAGCTCTATGGAGACCCAGTACTTC.

This rearrangement joins TRBV4-1 to TRBJ1-5; D is ambiguous. The CDR3 is 15 residues long. Germline V CDR1 and CDR2: MGHRA, YSYEKL. V was clipped by 0 bases and J by 5 bases, with 11 bases between them. The CDR3 spells CASSQDQDTYQPQHF. CDR3 nucleotides: TGCGCCAGCAGCCAAGATCAAGACACCTATCAGCCCCAGCATTTT.

The chain employs TRBV6-4 and TRBJ2-6; no firm D call. CDR3 length: 14 residues. Looked up from germline, CDR1 is MRHNA and CDR2 is SNTAGT. V shed 7 bases and J shed 2 bases, with 9 bases lying between them. Here the CDR3 reads CASTTRAGANVLTF. CDR3 nucleotide sequence: TGTGCCAGCACGACCCGGGCTGGGGCCAACGTCCTGACTTTC.

The rearrangement uses TRBV5-1 and TRBJ2-1, with 9 bases fitting TRBD2. CDR3 length: 13 residues. From germline, CDR1 is SGHRS and CDR2 YFSETQ. The V segment lost 5 bases and the J segment 8 bases; nucleotides outside the gene matches: 5. CDR3 DNA sequence: TGCGCCAGCAGACTAGCGGGCGGAGATGAGCAGTTCTTC. Translated, it gives CASRLAGGDEQFF.